This is a list of T cell receptor beta chains from one sample in a study of blood T cell repertoires in COVID-19. Clones were sequenced by immunoSEQ multiplex PCR, and TCRdb holds only the in-frame ones, with some missing. The table includes approximately 26,000 clones, roughly 89% detected once. The sample was peripheral blood. These receptors were collected from a man aged 70-80 years with active COVID-19. Each CDR3 is given with its conserved first and last residue. The order of the fields is D gene, V gene, J gene, clone size, CDR3 DNA, CDR3 protein. The D gene is left open where the match is weak. Clone size is given for some rows only: seen once, a few or many times, or a class if the clone is expanded.

D gene: TRBD2; V gene: TRBV4-2; J gene: TRBJ2-7; clone size: .; CDR3 DNA: TGTGCCAGCAGCCAAGGGGGACTAGGGACCTACGAGCAGTACTTC; CDR3 protein: CASSQGGLGTYEQYF
D gene: .; V gene: TRBV4-1; J gene: TRBJ2-5; clone size: .; CDR3 DNA: TGCGCCAGCAGCCCAACTACAGGGACCCAGTACTTC; CDR3 protein: CASSPTTGTQYF
D gene: TRBD2; V gene: TRBV7-3; J gene: TRBJ2-7; clone size: .; CDR3 DNA: TGTGCCAGCAGCTCACTAGCGGGGAAAAGTACCTCCTACGAGCAGTACTTC; CDR3 protein: CASSSLAGKSTSYEQYF
D gene: .; V gene: TRBV9; J gene: TRBJ1-5; clone size: .; CDR3 DNA: TGTGCCAGCAGCGCGGACAGCGTAAATCAGCCCCAGCATTTT; CDR3 protein: CASSADSVNQPQHF
D gene: TRBD1; V gene: TRBV15; J gene: TRBJ1-5; clone size: .; CDR3 DNA: TGTGCCACCAGCAGAGATCCCTGGGACAGGGATGGCAATCAGCCCCAGCATTTT; CDR3 protein: CATSRDPWDRDGNQPQHF
D gene: TRBD1; V gene: TRBV7-8; J gene: TRBJ2-7; clone size: .; CDR3 DNA: TGTGCCAGCAGCCCGGTCCAGAGGGGGCCCGAGCAGTACTTC; CDR3 protein: CASSPVQRGPEQYF
D gene: TRBD1; V gene: TRBV4-2; J gene: TRBJ1-4; clone size: .; CDR3 DNA: TGTGCCAGCAGCCAAGTCCAACAGGGGGAGGAAAAACTGTTTTTT; CDR3 protein: CASSQVQQGEEKLFF
D gene: .; V gene: TRBV19; J gene: TRBJ2-1; clone size: .; CDR3 DNA: TGTGCCAGTAGTATTCGCCAGGCGACCTACAATGAGCAGTTCTTC; CDR3 protein: CASSIRQATYNEQFF
D gene: TRBD1; V gene: TRBV6-2/TRBV6-3; J gene: TRBJ1-2; clone size: .; CDR3 DNA: TGTGCCAGCAGTTACTGGGACAGGAGCTATGGCTACACCTTC; CDR3 protein: CASSYWDRSYGYTF
D gene: .; V gene: TRBV4-2; J gene: TRBJ1-2; clone size: .; CDR3 DNA: TGTGCCAGCAGCCAAGATCACAGAATGTTCTATGGCTACACCTTC; CDR3 protein: CASSQDHRMFYGYTF
D gene: .; V gene: TRBV5-1; J gene: TRBJ1-6; clone size: once; CDR3 DNA: TGCGCCAGCAGCTTGGGACAGTTTAGGAATTCACCCCTCCACTTT; CDR3 protein: CASSLGQFRNSPLHF
D gene: TRBD1; V gene: TRBV9; J gene: TRBJ2-3; clone size: .; CDR3 DNA: TGTGCCAGCAGCGTAGGACAGGGCGGTACAGATACGCAGTATTTT; CDR3 protein: CASSVGQGGTDTQYF
D gene: .; V gene: TRBV2; J gene: TRBJ1-2; clone size: .; CDR3 DNA: TGTGCCAGCAGGCCCACAGGGTTGGATGGCTACACCTTC; CDR3 protein: CASRPTGLDGYTF
D gene: TRBD1; V gene: TRBV6-5; J gene: TRBJ1-6; clone size: .; CDR3 DNA: TGTGCCAGCAGTCCCGGGACAGATTATTCACCCCTCCACTTT; CDR3 protein: CASSPGTDYSPLHF
D gene: TRBD2; V gene: TRBV11-2; J gene: TRBJ2-7; clone size: .; CDR3 DNA: TGTGCCAGCAGCCCTCGGACTAGCGGGAAGTACGAGCAGTACTTC; CDR3 protein: CASSPRTSGKYEQYF
D gene: .; V gene: TRBV27; J gene: TRBJ2-3; clone size: .; CDR3 DNA: TGTGCCAGCAGTTTAGGGGGGTCGACAGATACGCAGTATTTT; CDR3 protein: CASSLGGSTDTQYF
D gene: TRBD2; V gene: TRBV3-1/TRBV3-2; J gene: TRBJ2-5; clone size: .; CDR3 DNA: TGTGCCAGCAGCCAAGATTGGGCTAGCGGGGGGGAAGAGACCCAGTACTTC; CDR3 protein: CASSQDWASGGEETQYF
D gene: TRBD1; V gene: TRBV7-9; J gene: TRBJ2-7; clone size: .; CDR3 DNA: TGTGCCAGCAGCTTAGGGCAGGGGGCCTTCTACGAGCAGTACTTC; CDR3 protein: CASSLGQGAFYEQYF
D gene: .; V gene: TRBV14; J gene: TRBJ1-1; clone size: .; CDR3 DNA: TGTGCCAGCAGCCAAGGGGGCCAGGGAAGAGCTTTCTTT; CDR3 protein: CASSQGGQGRAFF
D gene: TRBD1; V gene: TRBV5-5; J gene: TRBJ2-7; clone size: once; CDR3 DNA: TGTGCCAGCAGCCGTGACAGGGGCGAGCAGTACTTC; CDR3 protein: CASSRDRGEQYF
D gene: TRBD1; V gene: TRBV2; J gene: TRBJ2-3; clone size: .; CDR3 DNA: TGTGCCAGCAGTGAAGGAAGGACAGGGGCACGCACAGATACGCAGTATTTT; CDR3 protein: CASSEGRTGARTDTQYF
D gene: TRBD1; V gene: TRBV18; J gene: TRBJ2-3; clone size: .; CDR3 DNA: TGTGCCAGCTCACCACGACAGGGAAGCACAGATACGCAGTATTTT; CDR3 protein: CASSPRQGSTDTQYF